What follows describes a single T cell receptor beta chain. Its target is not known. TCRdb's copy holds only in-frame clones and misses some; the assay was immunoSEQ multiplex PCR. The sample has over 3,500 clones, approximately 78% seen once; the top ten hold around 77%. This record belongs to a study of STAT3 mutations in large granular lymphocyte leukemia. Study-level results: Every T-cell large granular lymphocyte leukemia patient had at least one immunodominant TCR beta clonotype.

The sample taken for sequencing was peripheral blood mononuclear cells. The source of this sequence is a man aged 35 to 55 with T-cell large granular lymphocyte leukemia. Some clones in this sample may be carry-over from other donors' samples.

The CDR3 nucleotides read TGTGCCAGCTCTCCGAGACCTAGGAGCTCCTACGAGCAGTACTTC. Amino acids: CASSPRPRSSYEQYF. The chain has TRBV18 and TRBJ2-7; D unresolved. Germline values: CDR1 KGHSH, CDR2 LQKENI. The V gene lost 6 bases and the J gene lost 0 bases, with 15 bases spanning the gap. The CDR3 is 15 amino acids.